This T cell receptor (beta chain) appears in the sequencing data of a study of T cell responses to AZD1222 COVID-19 vaccine. Study in general: Pooled in the analysis were second doses at about 4 or about 12 weeks.

Only in-frame clones appear in the TCRdb table, and some are missing; sequencing was by immunoSEQ multiplex PCR. This table has around 60,000 clones, about 87% appearing once. On this clone: The antigen remains undetermined.

Germline values: CDR1 MGHRA, CDR2 YSYEKL. Trimming left V 1 base short and J 8 bases short, with 12 bases between. The CDR3 extends over 15 amino acids. General study results and limits: Reports indicate that nearly half of spike-specific TCRs are directed at unmutated variant regions. Clonal diversity may have been underestimated, and the donors were mostly white British, with more females than males.

This sequence was found in an adult in good health. The rearrangement joins TRBV4-1 to TRBJ1-6, with a weak D call TRBD1 (5 bases). The sample in question was peripheral blood, obtained on day 0 of AZD1222 vaccination. The CDR3 DNA reads TGCGCCAGCAGCCAAGCCGGCAGGGTTGATTCACCCCTCCACTTT. This codes for CASSQAGRVDSPLHF.